These 22 T cell receptor beta chains were sequenced from one sample in a study of T cells in Graves' hyperthyroidism and ophthalmopathy. RNA transcripts were the template for amplifying TCR beta CDR3 regions. A first-round RT-PCR of the TCR CDR3 used the HTBI primer set. TCRdb called the multiplex PCR reads again in MiXCR, with one record for every CDR3 protein. The sample holds 500,000 to 750,000 distinct CDR3 sequences; about 14% are singletons and the top ten take approximately 6.4%. Material for sequencing was blood. The receptors shown here come from a woman under 30 with Graves' ophthalmopathy.

This clonotype was detected a few times. The chain is built from TRBV20-1 and TRBJ1-5; the D gene is possibly TRBD1 (6 bases). The V end was cut by 0 bases, the J end by 5 bases, with 14 bases between. Germline lookup yields CDR1 DFQATT and CDR2 SNEGSKA (reference sequence). The CDR3 contains 15 residues. CDR3 loop: CSARDRGGPHQPQHF. CDR3 coding DNA: TGCAGTGCTAGAGACCGAGGGGGGCCCCATCAGCCCCAGCATTTT.

This clonotype was detected only once. The V and J genes are TRBV15 and TRBJ2-3; 8 nucleotides line up with TRBD2. Trimming took 3 bases from V and 5 from J; bases not matched to a gene: 7. This CDR3 contains 15 residues. From germline, CDR1 is LNHNV and CDR2 YYDKDF (reference sequence). This CDR3 reads CATSSLPAGEDTQYF. The CDR3, as DNA: TGTGCCACCAGCAGCTTGCCAGCGGGAGAAGATACGCAGTATTTT.

The rearrangement links TRBV27 to TRBJ2-1, with 9 bases fitting TRBD1. CDR3 length: 15 amino acids. Trimming took 0 bases from V and 8 from J; bases not matched to a gene: 5. Germline V gene data show CDR1 as MNHEY and CDR2 as SMNVEV (reference sequence). As DNA, the CDR3 is TGTGCCAGCAGTTTATCGGGACAGGGTTACTATGAGCAGTTCTTC. This translates into CASSLSGQGYYEQFF.

J is TRBJ1-2 and V is TRBV7-2; tentative D call: TRBD1 (5 bases). CDR1 and CDR2 (germline): SGHTA, FQGNSA. Trimming shortened V by 3 bases and J by 4 bases, and 15 bases separated the two germline ends. The CDR3 covers 15 residues. CDR3 sequence: CASSFTRDGPYGYTF. CDR3 in DNA: TGTGCCAGCAGCTTTACCCGGGACGGGCCCTATGGCTACACCTTC. Complete variable domain (other parts from reference TRBV7-2 and TRBJ1-2): GAGVSQSPSNKVTEKGKDVELRCDPISGHTALYWYRQSLGQGLEFLIYFQGNSAPDKSGLPSDRFSAERTGGSVSTLTIQRTQQEDSAVYLCASSFTRDGPYGYTFGSGTRLTVV.

V is TRBV6-1 and J is TRBJ1-2; D is perhaps TRBD1 (6 bases). Trimming removed 5 bases at V and 5 bases at J, with 21 bases between. Germline lookup yields CDR1 MNHNS and CDR2 SASEGT. The CDR3 is 16 amino acids. CDR3: CASSRPLTGGWYGYTF. CDR3 DNA: TGTGCCAGCAGTCGACCCTTGACAGGTGGCTGGTATGGCTACACCTTC.

This clonotype was picked up a small number of times. V and J are TRBV7-9 and TRBJ2-5; perhaps TRBD1 as D (9 bases). The CDR3 is 17 residues long. Per germline, CDR1 SEHNR and CDR2 FQNEAQ (reference sequence). V was clipped by 4 bases and J by 5 bases, with 23 bases between them. The DNA for the CDR3 is TGTGCCAGCAGCTGGGGGATAGCGGGACAGGGTGGTGAGACCCAGTACTTC. Translating gives CASSWGIAGQGGETQYF.

The chain recombines TRBV20-1 with TRBJ2-7; 9 bases are shared with TRBD2. This CDR3 has 14 residues. Germline CDR1 DFQATT, CDR2 SNEGSKA (reference sequence). V trimming: 3 bases; J trimming: 4 bases; junction bases outside the gene matches: 7. CDR3 region: CSASFSGSGYEQYF. CDR3 bases: TGCAGTGCTAGTTTTAGCGGGAGTGGGTACGAGCAGTACTTC.

This clonotype was detected a few times. The V gene is TRBV12-3 or TRBV12-4, the J gene TRBJ2-7; 9 positions match TRBD2. The CDR3 length is 14 residues. J was trimmed by 7 bases and V by 7 bases; bases with no gene match: 11. DNA of the CDR3: TGTGCCAGCACCATTAGGCCTAGCGGGAATGAGCAGTACTTC. It yields the protein CASTIRPSGNEQYF.

This clonotype appeared a single time. The chain employs TRBV15 and TRBJ2-7, with 9 bases lining up with TRBD2. Germline CDR1 reads LNHNV; CDR2 reads YYDKDF (reference sequence). This CDR3 is 16 amino acids long. V was pared by 0 bases and J by 6 bases, with 9 bases of the junction left unmatched. The CDR3 nucleotides read TGTGCCACCAGCAGAGATTGGGGCGGGAGGGCAGTCGAGCAGTACTTC. This sequence encodes CATSRDWGGRAVEQYF.

This clonotype showed up many times. The V call is TRBV30, the J call TRBJ1-2, with D uncertain. Trimming shortened V by 3 bases and J by 1 base, and 12 bases separated the two germline ends. The germline V gene has CDR1 GTSNPN and CDR2 SVGIG (reference sequence). The CDR3 sequence is 14 residues long. The CDR3 loop is CAWSEYSRNYGYTF. The CDR3 region has the DNA TGTGCCTGGAGCGAGTACAGCCGTAACTATGGCTACACCTTC. Full variable domain (missing parts from reference TRBV30 and TRBJ1-2): SQTIHQWPATLVQPVGSPLSLECTVEGTSNPNLYWYRQAAGRGLQLLFYSVGIGQISSEVPQNLSASRPQDRQFILSSKKLLLSDSGFYLCAWSEYSRNYGYTFGSGTRLTVV.

This clonotype was counted a few times. The J gene is TRBJ1-2, the V gene TRBV20-1, with no clear D. The CDR3 has 10 amino acids. The germline gives CDR1 DFQATT, CDR2 SNEGSKA (reference sequence). V was shortened by 2 bases and J by 2 bases, with 0 bases between the two germline ends. In DNA, the CDR3 is TGCAGTGCTAGAAACTATGGCTACACCTTC. This codes for CSARNYGYTF.

The table lists this clonotype with many counts. The chain combines TRBV27 with TRBJ1-4, with 9 bases aligning to TRBD1. Per the germline V gene, CDR1 is MNHEY and CDR2 is SMNVEV (reference sequence). The CDR3 is 15 amino acids. Trimming removed 3 bases from V and 8 bases from J; junction bases left unmatched: 7. This CDR3 is CASSFLTGGGEKLFF. DNA for the CDR3: TGTGCCAGCAGTTTCTTGACAGGGGGAGGCGAAAAACTGTTTTTT. Variable domain in full (rest from reference TRBV27 and TRBJ1-4): EAQVTQNPRYLITVTGKKLTVTCSQNMNHEYMSWYRQDPGLGLRQIYYSMNVEVTDKGDVPEGYKVSRKEKRNFPLILESPSPNQTSLYFCASSFLTGGGEKLFFGSGTQLSVL.

This clonotype was observed many times. V is TRBV20-1 and J is TRBJ2-3; 8 nucleotides align to TRBD1. Germline V gene lookup returns CDR1 DFQATT and CDR2 SNEGSKA (reference sequence). The CDR3 covers 14 residues. The V gene end was trimmed by 4 bases and the J gene end by 4 bases; junction bases not matched to a gene: 7. This chain's CDR3 is CSAIPQGAADTQYF. The CDR3, as DNA: TGCAGTGCTATCCCCCAGGGGGCGGCAGATACGCAGTATTTT.

At least ten counts were recorded for this clonotype. The chain combines TRBV6-2 or TRBV6-3 with TRBJ2-1; D is unclear. From germline, CDR1 is MNHEY and CDR2 SVGEGT. The CDR3 sequence is 14 residues long. V was pared by 1 base and J by 7 bases, with 11 bases between. The CDR3 loop is CASSYFQADNEQFF. The CDR3 DNA reads TGTGCCAGCAGTTACTTCCAGGCAGATAATGAGCAGTTCTTC.

Many counts were recorded for this clonotype. The chain combines TRBV19 with TRBJ2-7; D is unresolved. The V and J ends lost 3 bases and 2 bases respectively, with 8 bases between them. CDR1 and CDR2 from the germline V gene are LNHDA and SQIVND (reference sequence). This CDR3 region has 13 residues. Here the CDR3 reads CASSILGTYEQYF. The CDR3 region has the DNA TGTGCCAGTAGTATTCTGGGGACCTACGAGCAGTACTTC.

At least ten counts were recorded for this clonotype. The chain is built from TRBV28 and TRBJ1-1; D is unclear. Deletions cut 0 bases from V and 7 bases from J, with 3 bases between. The germline gives CDR1 MDHEN, CDR2 SYDVKM. CDR3 size: 11 residues. CDR3 coding DNA: TGTGCCAGCAGTTTATGGGGTGAAGCTTTCTTT. Translation gives CASSLWGEAFF.

This clonotype was observed many times. The rearrangement links TRBV28 to TRBJ2-1; no clear D. The germline gives CDR1 MDHEN, CDR2 SYDVKM. The V end lost 8 bases, the J end lost 5 bases, and 10 bases lay between the germline ends. The CDR3 runs to 12 residues. The CDR3 nucleotides are TGTGCCAGCGATGGGCAGGACAATGAGCAGTTCTTC. Encoded protein: CASDGQDNEQFF.

This clonotype was observed a few times. The chain uses TRBV4-1 and TRBJ2-5; maybe TRBD2 (5 bases). V shed 5 bases and J shed 7 bases, with 14 bases lying between them. Germline CDR1 MGHRA, CDR2 YSYEKL. CDR3 length: 13 residues. CDR3 sequence reads: CASSSSGLGTQYF. CDR3 DNA: TGCGCCAGCAGCTCGTCGGGGTTAGGGACCCAGTACTTC.

CDR3 residues: CASSFGGDFGYTF. As DNA, the CDR3 is TGTGCCAGCAGCTTTGGAGGGGACTTTGGCTACACCTTC. V usage is TRBV11-2 and J usage is TRBJ1-2; D is perhaps TRBD1 (5 bases). Trimming left V 3 bases short and J 7 bases short, with 12 bases between. The CDR3 is 13 residues long. Germline CDR1 SGHAT, CDR2 FQNNGV.

Details on this clonotype: A junction boundary mismatches the germline segment, possibly from a read error. The V call is TRBV18, the J call TRBJ2-3; 8 bases map to TRBD2. This CDR3 has 15 residues. Germline V gene data show CDR1 as KGHSH and CDR2 as LQKENI. This CDR3 is CASSPMSGSLDTRYF. CDR3 coding DNA: TGTGCCAGCTCACCTATGAGCGGGAGTCTAGATACGCGGTATTTT.

This clonotype was detected ten times or more. The rearrangement links TRBV6-1 to TRBJ1-3, with D perhaps matching TRBD1 (6 bases). The CDR3 is 16 amino acids. Germline V lookup: CDR1 MNHNS, CDR2 SASEGT. Trimming shortened V by 5 bases and J by 0 bases, and 14 bases separated the two germline ends. For the CDR3, the DNA is TGTGCCAGCAGTTACGGGACACTCCGCTCTGGAAACACCATATATTTT. Protein: CASSYGTLRSGNTIYF.

The chain uses TRBV9 and TRBJ2-1, with D maybe TRBD2 (6 bases). Germline V lookup: CDR1 SGDLS, CDR2 YYNGEE. The CDR3 has 14 residues. V lost 0 bases and J lost 6, with 10 bases in between. The CDR3 reads CASSVVAGLNEQFF. CDR3 DNA sequence: TGTGCCAGCAGCGTAGTTGCGGGACTCAATGAGCAGTTCTTC.